The rows below give T cell receptor beta chains drawn from one sample of a study of shared clonotypes between healthy human individuals. Sequenced by immunoSEQ multiplex PCR; TCRdb stores in-frame clones only, minus some. The sample has around 1.1 million clones, 78% seen once. Specimen: memory CD4+ T cells from PBMCs. These receptors were taken from a man younger than 30 in good health. Some clones in this sample may be carry-over from other donors' samples. CDR3s include the opening cysteine and the closing phenylalanine or tryptophan. A D gene is named only where the DNA matches it firmly. Part of the rows lack a size; the others show once, few, many or a class for expanded clones.

d_call: NA; j_call: TRBJ2-7; clone_size: NA; v_call: TRBV6-5; cdr3_nt: TGTGCCAGCACCCCGCCAGGGTCTAGCGCCTACGAGCAGTACTTC; cdr3_aa: CASTPPGSSAYEQYF
d_call: NA; j_call: TRBJ2-1; clone_size: NA; v_call: TRBV29-1; cdr3_nt: TGCAGCGTTGAGCGTATGAACGATTACAATGAGCAGTTCTTC; cdr3_aa: CSVERMNDYNEQFF
d_call: NA; j_call: TRBJ1-2; clone_size: NA; v_call: TRBV2; cdr3_nt: TGTGCCAGCAGTTCTCGACAGGCCGATGGCTACACCTTC; cdr3_aa: CASSSRQADGYTF
d_call: TRBD2; j_call: TRBJ2-1; clone_size: NA; v_call: TRBV7-9; cdr3_nt: TGTGCCAGCAGCTTAGCCCTAGGCGGGAGGTCCCACAATGAGCAGTTCTTC; cdr3_aa: CASSLALGGRSHNEQFF
d_call: NA; j_call: TRBJ1-1; clone_size: NA; v_call: TRBV21-1; cdr3_nt: TGTGCCAGCAGCAAACGGGGGACAGGGTTGAACACTGAAGCTTTCTTT; cdr3_aa: CASSKRGTGLNTEAFF
d_call: NA; j_call: TRBJ2-7; clone_size: NA; v_call: TRBV27; cdr3_nt: TGTGCCAGCAGTTTCTCCAGGGAGCACGAGCAGTACTTC; cdr3_aa: CASSFSREHEQYF
d_call: TRBD1; j_call: TRBJ1-1; clone_size: NA; v_call: TRBV18; cdr3_nt: TGTGCCAGCTCACAGGGGGCGGTGAACACTGAAGCTTTCTTT; cdr3_aa: CASSQGAVNTEAFF
d_call: NA; j_call: TRBJ1-5; clone_size: NA; v_call: TRBV7-5; cdr3_nt: TGTGCCAGAAGCCCAGGAGGGCAGGCTCACAAACCTTATCAGCCCCAGCATTTT; cdr3_aa: CARSPGGQAHKPYQPQHF
d_call: NA; j_call: TRBJ1-1; clone_size: NA; v_call: TRBV27; cdr3_nt: TGTGCCAGCAGTTTACGGACAGCGGGATTCATGAACACTGAAGCTTTCTTT; cdr3_aa: CASSLRTAGFMNTEAFF
d_call: TRBD2; j_call: TRBJ2-7; clone_size: NA; v_call: TRBV28; cdr3_nt: TGTGCCAGCGAGCGGACTAGCGGGGGAATTGGCGAGCAGTACTTC; cdr3_aa: CASERTSGGIGEQYF
d_call: NA; j_call: TRBJ2-3; clone_size: NA; v_call: TRBV14; cdr3_nt: TGTGCCAGCAGCGACGACTCCATCTCTAGCACAGATACGCAGTATTTT; cdr3_aa: CASSDDSISSTDTQYF
d_call: NA; j_call: TRBJ1-1; clone_size: NA; v_call: TRBV11-2; cdr3_nt: TGTGCCAGCAGCTTACTGATTATGGGCACTGAAGCTTTCTTT; cdr3_aa: CASSLLIMGTEAFF
d_call: TRBD2; j_call: TRBJ2-5; clone_size: NA; v_call: TRBV11-2; cdr3_nt: TGTGCCAGCAGCTTAGTAGCTAGCGGGGGACGAGGAGAGACCCAGTACTTC; cdr3_aa: CASSLVASGGRGETQYF
d_call: NA; j_call: TRBJ2-2; clone_size: NA; v_call: TRBV15; cdr3_nt: TGTGCCACCAGCAGAGTCAGGAGCTTGAACACCGGGGAGCTGTTTTTT; cdr3_aa: CATSRVRSLNTGELFF
d_call: NA; j_call: TRBJ2-1; clone_size: once; v_call: TRBV20-1; cdr3_nt: TGCAGTGCGCGACTTAATGAGCAGTTCTTC; cdr3_aa: CSARLNEQFF
d_call: TRBD2; j_call: TRBJ2-3; clone_size: few; v_call: TRBV30; cdr3_nt: TGTGCCTGGAGTGTAGACCTGGCTGGACTAGCGGGAGCCCGTGGTAGCACAGATACGCAGTATTTT; cdr3_aa: CAWSVDLAGLAGARGSTDTQYF
d_call: NA; j_call: TRBJ2-1; clone_size: once; v_call: TRBV19; cdr3_nt: TGTGCCAGTAGTTCTCCAAGAGGGATCGTAGGCGATGAGCAGTTCTTC; cdr3_aa: CASSSPRGIVGDEQFF
d_call: TRBD2; j_call: TRBJ2-3; clone_size: NA; v_call: TRBV30; cdr3_nt: TGTGCCTGGAGTAAAACTAGCGGGAGATCAGATACGCAGTATTTT; cdr3_aa: CAWSKTSGRSDTQYF
d_call: NA; j_call: TRBJ2-7; clone_size: once; v_call: TRBV11-2; cdr3_nt: TGTGCCAGCAGCAAATGGGCGGGCGGCTCCTACGAGCAGTACTTC; cdr3_aa: CASSKWAGGSYEQYF
d_call: TRBD2; j_call: TRBJ2-7; clone_size: NA; v_call: TRBV15; cdr3_nt: TGTGCCACCAGCACTGGGAGGGACGGTGGGTCCTACGAGCAGTACTTC; cdr3_aa: CATSTGRDGGSYEQYF
d_call: NA; j_call: TRBJ2-7; clone_size: NA; v_call: TRBV18; cdr3_nt: TGTGCCAGCTCTACGCAGGGGGGGGCCTACGAGCAGTACTTC; cdr3_aa: CASSTQGGAYEQYF
d_call: TRBD2; j_call: TRBJ2-1; clone_size: few; v_call: TRBV7-8; cdr3_nt: TGTGCCAGCAGCCCGCGAGGTAGCGGGAGTCGTTACAATGAGCAGTTCTTC; cdr3_aa: CASSPRGSGSRYNEQFF
d_call: NA; j_call: TRBJ2-1; clone_size: once; v_call: TRBV7-2; cdr3_nt: TGTGCCAGCAGCTTAGGGGCCGGCTACAATGAGCAGTTCTTC; cdr3_aa: CASSLGAGYNEQFF
d_call: NA; j_call: TRBJ1-2; clone_size: NA; v_call: TRBV5-1; cdr3_nt: TGCGCCAGCAGCTTGGATATGGGGGGCTACACCTTC; cdr3_aa: CASSLDMGGYTF
d_call: NA; j_call: TRBJ1-5; clone_size: NA; v_call: TRBV29-1; cdr3_nt: TGCAGCGTCGCGGACGGAATCAATCAGCCCCAGCATTTT; cdr3_aa: CSVADGINQPQHF
d_call: NA; j_call: TRBJ1-5; clone_size: NA; v_call: TRBV6-5; cdr3_nt: TGTGCCAGCAGTTACTCGGCAGGCGGTCAGCCCCAGCATTTT; cdr3_aa: CASSYSAGGQPQHF
d_call: NA; j_call: TRBJ2-1; clone_size: NA; v_call: TRBV6-1; cdr3_nt: TGTGCCAGCAGTGTCCCCAGGGGTGGCTACAATGAGCAGTTCTTC; cdr3_aa: CASSVPRGGYNEQFF
d_call: TRBD2; j_call: TRBJ2-5; clone_size: NA; v_call: TRBV29-1; cdr3_nt: TGCAGCGGCGGGACTAGCGGGATTTATGAGACCCAGTACTTC; cdr3_aa: CSGGTSGIYETQYF
d_call: NA; j_call: TRBJ1-1; clone_size: few; v_call: TRBV29-1; cdr3_nt: TGCACCGTTGTTAATCCAGGGATGAACACTGAAGCTTTCTTT; cdr3_aa: CTVVNPGMNTEAFF
d_call: TRBD2; j_call: TRBJ2-1; clone_size: once; v_call: TRBV2; cdr3_nt: TGTGCCAGCAGCCCAATGCGGGAGCAGTCCGAGCAGTTCTTC; cdr3_aa: CASSPMREQSEQFF
d_call: NA; j_call: TRBJ1-5; clone_size: few; v_call: TRBV28; cdr3_nt: TGTGCCAGCAGGTCAGGGGATCAGCCCCAGCATTTT; cdr3_aa: CASRSGDQPQHF
d_call: TRBD1; j_call: TRBJ2-3; clone_size: NA; v_call: TRBV4-1; cdr3_nt: TGCGCCAGCAGCCAAACCGGGACAGGGAGCACAGATACGCAGTATTTT; cdr3_aa: CASSQTGTGSTDTQYF
d_call: NA; j_call: TRBJ2-1; clone_size: NA; v_call: TRBV5-1; cdr3_nt: TGCGCCAGCAGCTTGGAGGGGGAGTCCTACAATGAGCAGTTCTTC; cdr3_aa: CASSLEGESYNEQFF
d_call: NA; j_call: TRBJ2-5; clone_size: NA; v_call: TRBV28; cdr3_nt: TGTGCCAGCACGGGTGAAGAGACCCAGTACTTC; cdr3_aa: CASTGEETQYF
d_call: NA; j_call: TRBJ2-7; clone_size: NA; v_call: TRBV7-9; cdr3_nt: TGTGCCAGCAGCTTAGTGACAGGCGCGCTGATATCCTACGAGCAGTACTTC; cdr3_aa: CASSLVTGALISYEQYF
d_call: NA; j_call: TRBJ2-6; clone_size: once; v_call: TRBV4-1; cdr3_nt: TGCGCCAGCAGCCAAGCGACTGGCTCTGGGGCCAACGTCCTGACTTTC; cdr3_aa: CASSQATGSGANVLTF
d_call: TRBD2; j_call: TRBJ2-3; clone_size: NA; v_call: TRBV28; cdr3_nt: TGTGCCAGCAGAAGTGGGCTAGCGGGAGTGGCAGATACGCAGTATTTT; cdr3_aa: CASRSGLAGVADTQYF
d_call: NA; j_call: TRBJ2-1; clone_size: NA; v_call: TRBV7-8; cdr3_nt: TGTGCCAGCAGCTTATATACTGAGCAGTTCTTC; cdr3_aa: CASSLYTEQFF
d_call: TRBD2; j_call: TRBJ2-3; clone_size: once; v_call: TRBV7-2; cdr3_nt: TGTGCCAGCAGTAGAGGCCAGCGGGAGATCAATACGCAGTATTTT; cdr3_aa: CASSRGQREINTQYF
d_call: TRBD1; j_call: TRBJ2-7; clone_size: NA; v_call: TRBV6-1; cdr3_nt: TGTGCCAGCATTGTATCCGGGACAGCCTCCTACGAGCAGTACTTC; cdr3_aa: CASIVSGTASYEQYF
d_call: TRBD1; j_call: TRBJ2-7; clone_size: NA; v_call: TRBV2; cdr3_nt: TGTGCCAGCATTCGGGACAGTTTCACCTACGAGCAGTACTTC; cdr3_aa: CASIRDSFTYEQYF
d_call: TRBD1; j_call: TRBJ1-5; clone_size: NA; v_call: TRBV5-1; cdr3_nt: TGCGCCAGCAGCTTGGCCGGACAGGCGGGTCAGCCCCAGCATTTT; cdr3_aa: CASSLAGQAGQPQHF
d_call: NA; j_call: TRBJ2-5; clone_size: NA; v_call: TRBV7-9; cdr3_nt: TGTGCCAGCAGCTTAGAGGTCCGGACGGGGATTAGAGGGCAAGAGACCCAGTACTTC; cdr3_aa: CASSLEVRTGIRGQETQYF
d_call: NA; j_call: TRBJ2-7; clone_size: many; v_call: TRBV28; cdr3_nt: TGTGCCAGCACAAGATACTACGAGCAGTACTTC; cdr3_aa: CASTRYYEQYF
d_call: TRBD1; j_call: TRBJ2-7; clone_size: NA; v_call: TRBV27; cdr3_nt: TGTGCCAGCAGTAGCTACCCGGGACAGGGGACAAACGAGCAGTACTTC; cdr3_aa: CASSSYPGQGTNEQYF
d_call: NA; j_call: TRBJ1-1; clone_size: NA; v_call: TRBV28; cdr3_nt: TGTGCCAGCAGCTCGCCCACGGGAAACACTGAAGCTTTCTTT; cdr3_aa: CASSSPTGNTEAFF
d_call: TRBD2; j_call: TRBJ2-1; clone_size: NA; v_call: TRBV9; cdr3_nt: TGTGCCAGCAGCGGGGGCCGTCTAGCGGGACTGGGCAATGAGCAGTTCTTC; cdr3_aa: CASSGGRLAGLGNEQFF
d_call: TRBD2; j_call: TRBJ2-1; clone_size: NA; v_call: TRBV7-8; cdr3_nt: TGTGCCAGCAGCCCTAGCGGGGCGCACAATGAGCAGTTCTTC; cdr3_aa: CASSPSGAHNEQFF
d_call: TRBD2; j_call: TRBJ2-3; clone_size: NA; v_call: TRBV5-1; cdr3_nt: TGCGCCAGCAGCCAACCTAGCGGGAGTAGCACAGATACGCAGTATTTT; cdr3_aa: CASSQPSGSSTDTQYF
d_call: NA; j_call: TRBJ2-3; clone_size: NA; v_call: TRBV10-3; cdr3_nt: TGTGCCATCAGTGACGGGACGGCCAGGATTCGGGATACGCAGTATTTT; cdr3_aa: CAISDGTARIRDTQYF
d_call: TRBD1; j_call: TRBJ2-7; clone_size: once; v_call: TRBV27; cdr3_nt: TGTGCCAGCGCCAGGGGGATCTACGAGCAGTACTTC; cdr3_aa: CASARGIYEQYF
d_call: NA; j_call: TRBJ2-3; clone_size: NA; v_call: TRBV5-1; cdr3_nt: TGCGCCAGCAGCTTGCCCTTGCCCACGGCGGGTACGCAGTATTTT; cdr3_aa: CASSLPLPTAGTQYF
d_call: NA; j_call: TRBJ2-1; clone_size: NA; v_call: TRBV7-3; cdr3_nt: TGTGCCAGCAGTCGAGAGGGGGACCTCTACAATGAGCAGTTCTTC; cdr3_aa: CASSREGDLYNEQFF